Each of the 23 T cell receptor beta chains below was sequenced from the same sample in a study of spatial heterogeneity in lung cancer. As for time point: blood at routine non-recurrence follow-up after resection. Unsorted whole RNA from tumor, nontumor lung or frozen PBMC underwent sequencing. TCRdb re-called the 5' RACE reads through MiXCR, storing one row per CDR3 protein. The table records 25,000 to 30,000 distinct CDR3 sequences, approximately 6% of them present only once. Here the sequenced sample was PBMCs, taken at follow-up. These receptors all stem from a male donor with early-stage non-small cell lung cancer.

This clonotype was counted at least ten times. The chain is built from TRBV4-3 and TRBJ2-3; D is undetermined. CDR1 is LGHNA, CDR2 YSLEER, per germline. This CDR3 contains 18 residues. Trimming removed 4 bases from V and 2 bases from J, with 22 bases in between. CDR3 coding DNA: TGCGCCAGCAGCCGAGACTTGACCAGGTTGGGGAACACAGATACGCAGTATTTT. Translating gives CASSRDLTRLGNTDTQYF.

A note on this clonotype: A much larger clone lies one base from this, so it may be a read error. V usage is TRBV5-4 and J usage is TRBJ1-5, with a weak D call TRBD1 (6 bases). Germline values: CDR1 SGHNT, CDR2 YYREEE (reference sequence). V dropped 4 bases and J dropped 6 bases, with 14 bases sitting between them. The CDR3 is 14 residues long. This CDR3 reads CASSRQEGRQPQHF. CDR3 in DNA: TGTGCCAGCAGCCGACAGGAAGGCCGTCAGCCCCAGCATTTT. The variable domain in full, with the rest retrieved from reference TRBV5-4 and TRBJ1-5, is ETGVTQSPTHLIKTRGQQVTLRCSSQSGHNTVSWYQQALGQGPQFIFQYYREEENGRGNFPPRFSGLQFPNYSSELNVNALELDDSALYLCASSRQEGRQPQHFGDGTRLSIL.

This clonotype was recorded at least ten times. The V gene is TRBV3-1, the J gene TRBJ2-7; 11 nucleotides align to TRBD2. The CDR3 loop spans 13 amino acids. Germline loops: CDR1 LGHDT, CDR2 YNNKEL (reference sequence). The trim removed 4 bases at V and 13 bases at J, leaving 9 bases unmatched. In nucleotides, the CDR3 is TGTGCCAGCAGCCCACAGACTAGCGGGGAGCGATACTTC. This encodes CASSPQTSGERYF.

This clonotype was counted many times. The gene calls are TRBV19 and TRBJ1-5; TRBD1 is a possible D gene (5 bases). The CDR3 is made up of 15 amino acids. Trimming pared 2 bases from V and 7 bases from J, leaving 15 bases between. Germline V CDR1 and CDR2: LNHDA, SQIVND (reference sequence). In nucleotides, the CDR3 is TGTGCCAGTAGTATATCTGGGGCCTTGGGGCAGCCCCAGCATTTT. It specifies CASSISGALGQPQHF. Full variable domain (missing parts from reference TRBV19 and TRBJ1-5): DGGITQSPKYLFRKEGQNVTLSCEQNLNHDAMYWYRQDPGQGLRLIYYSQIVNDFQKGDIAEGYSVSREKKESFPLTVTSAQKNPTAFYLCASSISGALGQPQHFGDGTRLSIL.

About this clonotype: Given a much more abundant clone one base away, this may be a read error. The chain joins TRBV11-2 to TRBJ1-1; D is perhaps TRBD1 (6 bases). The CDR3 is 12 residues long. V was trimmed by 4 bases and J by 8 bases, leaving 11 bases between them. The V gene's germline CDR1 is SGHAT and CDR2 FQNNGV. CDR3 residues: CASSSGGGEAFF. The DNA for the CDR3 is TGTGCCAGCAGCTCCGGCGGGGGCGAAGCTTTCTTT.

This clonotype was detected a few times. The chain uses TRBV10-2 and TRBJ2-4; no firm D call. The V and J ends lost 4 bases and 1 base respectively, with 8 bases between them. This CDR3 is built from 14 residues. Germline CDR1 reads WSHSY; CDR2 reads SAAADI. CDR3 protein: CASSVGGAKNIQYF. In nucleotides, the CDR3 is TGCGCCAGCAGTGTAGGTGGCGCCAAAAACATTCAGTACTTC.

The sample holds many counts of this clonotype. The CDR3 DNA reads as TGTGCCAGCAGTGAAGCGGGATATGGCTACACCTTC. The encoded protein is CASSEAGYGYTF. V gene TRBV2 combines with J gene TRBJ1-2; D unclear. Per germline, CDR1 SNHLY and CDR2 FYNNEI. The CDR3 loop spans 12 amino acids. Between the trimmed V and J ends, which lost 0 bases and 5 bases, there was a span of 4 bases.

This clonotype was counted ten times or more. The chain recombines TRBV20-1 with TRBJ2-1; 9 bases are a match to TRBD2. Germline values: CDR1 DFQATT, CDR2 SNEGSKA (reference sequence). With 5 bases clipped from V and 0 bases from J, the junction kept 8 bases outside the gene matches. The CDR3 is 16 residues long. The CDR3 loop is CSAPRTSATSYNEQFF. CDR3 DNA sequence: TGCAGTGCTCCCCGGACTAGCGCGACCTCCTACAATGAGCAGTTCTTC.

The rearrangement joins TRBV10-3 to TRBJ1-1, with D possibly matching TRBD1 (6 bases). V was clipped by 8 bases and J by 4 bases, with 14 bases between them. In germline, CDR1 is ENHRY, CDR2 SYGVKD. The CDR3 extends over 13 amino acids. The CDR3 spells CAIGNRVATEAFF. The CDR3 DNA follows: TGTGCCATCGGAAACAGGGTGGCCACTGAAGCTTTCTTT.

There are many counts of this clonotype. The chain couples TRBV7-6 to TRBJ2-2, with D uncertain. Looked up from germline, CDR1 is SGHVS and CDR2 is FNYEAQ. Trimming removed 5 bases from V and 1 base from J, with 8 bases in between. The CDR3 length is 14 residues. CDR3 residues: CASSPTVNTGELFF. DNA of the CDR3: TGTGCCAGCAGCCCCACAGTGAACACCGGGGAGCTGTTTTTT.

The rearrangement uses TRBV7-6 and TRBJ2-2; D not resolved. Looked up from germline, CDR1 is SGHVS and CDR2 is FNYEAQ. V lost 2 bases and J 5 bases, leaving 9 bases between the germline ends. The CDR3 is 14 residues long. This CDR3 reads CASSLSAITGELFF. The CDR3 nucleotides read TGTGCCAGCAGCTTATCAGCTATAACCGGGGAGCTGTTTTTT.

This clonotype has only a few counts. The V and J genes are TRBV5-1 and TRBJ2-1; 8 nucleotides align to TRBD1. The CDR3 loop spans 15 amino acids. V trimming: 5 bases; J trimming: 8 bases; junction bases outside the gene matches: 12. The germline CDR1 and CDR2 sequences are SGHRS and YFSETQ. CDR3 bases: TGCGCCAGCAGATTACAGGGGGACCAGGTGTATGAGCAGTTCTTC. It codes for CASRLQGDQVYEQFF.

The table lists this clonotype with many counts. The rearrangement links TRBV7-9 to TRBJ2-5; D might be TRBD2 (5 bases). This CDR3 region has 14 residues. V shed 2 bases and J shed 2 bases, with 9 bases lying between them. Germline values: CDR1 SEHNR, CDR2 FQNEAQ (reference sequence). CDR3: CASSLFEGQETQYF. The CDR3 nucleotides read TGTGCCAGCAGCTTATTCGAGGGTCAAGAGACCCAGTACTTC. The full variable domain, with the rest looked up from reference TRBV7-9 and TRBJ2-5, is DTGVSQNPRHKITKRGQNVTFRCDPISEHNRLYWYRQTLGQGPEFLTYFQNEAQLEKSRLLSDRFSAERPKGSFSTLEIQRTEQGDSAMYLCASSLFEGQETQYFGPGTRLLVL.

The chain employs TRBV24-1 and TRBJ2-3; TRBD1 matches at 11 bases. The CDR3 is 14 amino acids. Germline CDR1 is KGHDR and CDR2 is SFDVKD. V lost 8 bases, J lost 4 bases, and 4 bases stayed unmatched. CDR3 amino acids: CATMGTGGPDTQYF. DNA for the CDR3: TGTGCCACCATGGGGACAGGGGGTCCAGATACGCAGTATTTT.

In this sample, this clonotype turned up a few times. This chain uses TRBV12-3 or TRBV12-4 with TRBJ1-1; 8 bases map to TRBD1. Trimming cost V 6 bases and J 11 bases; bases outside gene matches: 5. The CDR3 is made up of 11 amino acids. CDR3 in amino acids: CASSGTGEAFF. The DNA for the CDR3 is TGTGCCAGCAGCGGGACAGGCGAGGCTTTCTTT.

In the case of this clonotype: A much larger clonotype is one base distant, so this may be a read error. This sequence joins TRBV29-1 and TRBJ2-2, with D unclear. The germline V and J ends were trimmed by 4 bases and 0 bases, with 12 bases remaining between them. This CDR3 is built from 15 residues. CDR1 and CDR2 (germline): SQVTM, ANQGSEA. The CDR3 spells CSVAFAVPNTGELFF. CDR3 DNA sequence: TGCAGCGTTGCCTTCGCGGTCCCGAACACCGGGGAGCTGTTTTTT.

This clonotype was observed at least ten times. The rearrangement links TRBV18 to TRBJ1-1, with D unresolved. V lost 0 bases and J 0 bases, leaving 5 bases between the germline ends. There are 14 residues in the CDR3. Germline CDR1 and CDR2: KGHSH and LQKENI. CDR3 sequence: CASSPPSVNTEAFF. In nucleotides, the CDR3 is TGTGCCAGCTCACCACCTTCTGTGAACACTGAAGCTTTCTTT.

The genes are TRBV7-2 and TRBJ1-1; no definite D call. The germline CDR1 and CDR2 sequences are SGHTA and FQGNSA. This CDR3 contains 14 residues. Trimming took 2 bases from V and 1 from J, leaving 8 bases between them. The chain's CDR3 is CASSLSRGNTEAFF. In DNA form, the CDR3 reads TGTGCCAGCAGCTTATCACGGGGGAACACTGAAGCTTTCTTT.

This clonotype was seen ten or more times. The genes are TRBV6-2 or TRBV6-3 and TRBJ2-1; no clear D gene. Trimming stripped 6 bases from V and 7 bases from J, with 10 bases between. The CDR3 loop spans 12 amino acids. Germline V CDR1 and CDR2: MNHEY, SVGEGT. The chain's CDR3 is CASRTTGNEQFF. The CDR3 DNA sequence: TGTGCCAGCAGAACGACCGGGAATGAGCAGTTCTTC.

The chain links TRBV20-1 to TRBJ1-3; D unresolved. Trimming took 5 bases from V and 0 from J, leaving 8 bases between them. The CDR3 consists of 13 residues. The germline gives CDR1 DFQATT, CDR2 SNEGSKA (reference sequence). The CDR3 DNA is TGCAGTGCTGGCCCATACTCTGGAAACACCATATATTTT. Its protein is CSAGPYSGNTIYF.

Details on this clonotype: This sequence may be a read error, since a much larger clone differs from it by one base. The CDR3 protein is CSVSLILAGVRDTQYF. The CDR3 nucleotides are TGCAGCGTTTCCCTCATACTAGCGGGGGTTCGAGATACGCAGTATTTT. V gene TRBV29-1 combines with J gene TRBJ2-3; 11 positions match TRBD2. The germline V gene has CDR1 SQVTM and CDR2 ANQGSEA. V was clipped by 5 bases and J by 5 bases; unmatched bases: 12. The CDR3 has 16 amino acids.

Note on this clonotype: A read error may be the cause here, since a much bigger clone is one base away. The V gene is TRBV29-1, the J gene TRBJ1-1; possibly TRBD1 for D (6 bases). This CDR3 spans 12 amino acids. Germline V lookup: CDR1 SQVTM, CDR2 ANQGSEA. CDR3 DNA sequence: TGCATCGCGAGGGACACGAACACTGAAGCTATCTTT. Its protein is CIARDTNTEAIF.

The CDR3 bases are TGTGCCAGCAATAGGGACAGCTCCTATAATTCACCCCTCCACTTT. Translating gives CASNRDSSYNSPLHF. The chain uses TRBV2 and TRBJ1-6; 7 bases are shared with TRBD1. The CDR3 has 15 residues. Germline assignment: CDR1 SNHLY and CDR2 FYNNEI. V gave up 7 bases and J gave up 0 bases; unmatched junction bases: 3.